The 5 T cell receptor beta chains in this list originate from one sample, sequenced in a study of persistence of HIV-infected CD4 T cells. Anti-CD3/anti-CD28 beads served as a nonspecific positive control stimulus. Responding CD4+ T cells were sorted by upregulation of both CD40 ligand and CD69. These receptors lack a known antigen. The immunoSEQ assay was version 4, run in survey mode. Measured with immunoSEQ multiplex PCR; TCRdb has only the in-frame clones, and not every one. This sample has over 35,000 clones, with 91% found just once. The sequencing here drew on CD4+ T cells sorted from PBMCs after approximately 20-hour stimulation, taken from a patient who received antiretroviral therapy. Source of these receptors: an adult man with HIV who was CMV-seropositive.

This chain joins TRBV2 and TRBJ2-2, with D unresolved. Trimming shortened V by 8 bases and J by 6 bases, and 10 bases separated the two germline ends. CDR3 length: 12 residues. Germline CDR1 SNHLY, CDR2 FYNNEI. DNA of the CDR3: TGTGCCAGCCGTAGCAGCCCCGGGGAGCTGTTTTTT. Translated, it gives CASRSSPGELFF.

This chain connects TRBV10-1 to TRBJ1-6; maybe TRBD1 (5 bases). Germline CDR1 WNHNN, CDR2 SYGVQD (reference sequence). This CDR3 comprises 16 residues. The V and J ends lost 7 bases and 5 bases respectively, with 18 bases between them. Here the CDR3 DNA reads TGCGCCAGCAAGACAGACCACGCTGACGATAATTCACCCCTCCACTTT. Protein product: CASKTDHADDNSPLHF.

The V call is TRBV18, the J call TRBJ1-4, with D hard to call. Germline loops: CDR1 KGHSH, CDR2 LQKENI. The CDR3 spans 15 residues. Trimming removed 3 bases from V and 7 bases from J, with 15 bases in between. CDR3 in amino acids: CASSPLVPWGEKLFF. Here the CDR3 DNA reads TGTGCCAGCTCACCGCTGGTCCCATGGGGTGAAAAACTGTTTTTT.

The rearrangement uses TRBV6-5 and TRBJ1-5, with TRBD1 as a possible D gene (5 bases). The CDR3 has 14 residues. Germline values: CDR1 MNHEY, CDR2 SVGAGI. Trimming shortened V by 6 bases and J by 7 bases, and 16 bases separated the two germline ends. The CDR3 loop is CASSPGVRGQPQHF. CDR3 sequence (DNA): TGTGCCAGCAGCCCGGGGGTAAGAGGGCAGCCCCAGCATTTT.

The chain employs TRBV10-3 and TRBJ1-2; 7 bases match TRBD1. CDR3 length: 12 residues. Per germline, CDR1 ENHRY and CDR2 SYGVKD. The ends lost 4 bases at V and 6 bases at J; junction bases unmatched: 2. The CDR3 is CAISATGDGYTF. The CDR3 coding sequence is TGTGCCATCAGTGCTACAGGGGATGGCTACACCTTC.